Sequencing of this T cell receptor (beta chain) was carried out in a study of blood T cells in healthy people across ages. It was with a sample-barcoded 5' primer and a J-beta primer mix that a second PCR of roughly 7 to 12 cycles was run. TCRdb redid the calling of the 5' RACE reads with MiXCR, one entry per CDR3 protein. The table lists some 1 million distinct CDR3 sequences, around 43% of them singletons. The V and J ends lost 10 bases and 2 bases, in that order; junction bases with no gene match: 14. CDR3 length: 16 residues. Germline assignment: CDR1 ENHRY and CDR2 SYGVKD. This TCR came from a woman aged 60 to 75 in good health. The V call is TRBV10-3, the J call TRBJ1-5; 7 positions match TRBD1. Specimen: blood. For the CDR3, the DNA is TGTGCCACGCGGGGGGAAGGAGGGGGCGGCAATCAGCCCCAGCATTTT. Its translation is CATRGEGGGGNQPQHF.